A selection of T cell receptor beta chains follows, all from one sample in a study of T cells after posttransplantation cyclophosphamide. Generated by immunoSEQ multiplex PCR, the TCRdb table keeps only in-frame clones and is missing some. Listed for the sample are approximately 34,000 clones, none seen a single time. The source material was PBMCs. These receptors came from a woman between 45 and 60 years old in good health and a related stem cell transplant donor. The CDR3 runs from the conserved cysteine through the conserved F or W. A D gene is named only where the DNA matches it firmly. Only part of the rows carry a size: once, few, many, or a class if the clone is expanded.

J gene: TRBJ2-6; V gene: TRBV19; D gene: TRBD2; clone size: few; CDR3 protein: CASTTGGLGANVLTF; CDR3 DNA: TGTGCCAGTACCACGGGGGGTCTGGGGGCCAACGTCCTGACTTTC
J gene: TRBJ2-7; V gene: TRBV6-2/TRBV6-3; D gene: -; clone size: many; CDR3 protein: CASSHEGPELSYEQYF; CDR3 DNA: TGTGCCAGCAGTCACGAGGGGCCAGAGCTCTCCTACGAGCAGTACTTC
J gene: TRBJ2-2; V gene: TRBV28; D gene: TRBD2; clone size: few; CDR3 protein: CASSKVAGGFWTGELFF; CDR3 DNA: TGTGCCAGCAGCAAAGTAGCGGGGGGGTTCTGGACCGGGGAGCTGTTTTTT
J gene: TRBJ1-1; V gene: TRBV18; D gene: -; clone size: many; CDR3 protein: CASSPRAIQGVENTEAFF; CDR3 DNA: TGTGCCAGCTCACCACGAGCGATCCAGGGCGTGGAAAACACTGAAGCTTTCTTT
J gene: TRBJ2-3; V gene: TRBV6-2/TRBV6-3; D gene: TRBD1; clone size: many; CDR3 protein: CASSSRGRTDTQYF; CDR3 DNA: TGTGCCAGCAGTTCCAGGGGGCGCACAGATACGCAGTATTTT
J gene: TRBJ1-3; V gene: TRBV5-4; D gene: -; clone size: many; CDR3 protein: CASSSGSQGGNTIYF; CDR3 DNA: TGTGCCAGCAGCTCGGGGTCTCAAGGTGGAAACACCATATATTTT
J gene: TRBJ2-1; V gene: TRBV19; D gene: TRBD2; clone size: many; CDR3 protein: CASSISPLLAGVYNEQFF; CDR3 DNA: TGTGCCAGTAGTATCTCACCCCTCCTAGCGGGAGTGTACAATGAGCAGTTCTTC
J gene: TRBJ2-7; V gene: TRBV6-1; D gene: TRBD1; clone size: many; CDR3 protein: CASRISRTGSYEQYF; CDR3 DNA: TGTGCCAGCAGAATAAGCCGGACAGGTTCCTACGAGCAGTACTTC
J gene: TRBJ2-6; V gene: TRBV5-6; D gene: -; clone size: -; CDR3 protein: CASSLGSGGAPGANVLTF; CDR3 DNA: TGTGCCAGCAGCTTGGGCTCGGGGGGCGCCCCGGGGGCCAACGTCCTGACTTTC
J gene: TRBJ2-7; V gene: TRBV19; D gene: TRBD2; clone size: many; CDR3 protein: CASMGLAGEAGEQYF; CDR3 DNA: TGTGCCAGTATGGGACTAGCGGGAGAGGCTGGGGAGCAGTACTTC
J gene: TRBJ2-5; V gene: TRBV6-5; D gene: TRBD2; clone size: -; CDR3 protein: CASSYQLAGVKETQYF; CDR3 DNA: TGTGCCAGCAGTTACCAGCTAGCGGGAGTAAAGGAGACCCAGTACTTC
J gene: TRBJ2-3; V gene: TRBV11-3; D gene: -; clone size: many; CDR3 protein: CASSLGAASGQYF; CDR3 DNA: TGTGCCAGCAGCTTAGGAGCAGCTAGTGGGCAGTATTTT
J gene: TRBJ2-7; V gene: TRBV5-1; D gene: -; clone size: many; CDR3 protein: CASRVEAYEQYF; CDR3 DNA: TGCGCCAGCAGGGTAGAAGCCTACGAGCAGTACTTC
J gene: TRBJ1-5; V gene: TRBV2; D gene: -; clone size: many; CDR3 protein: CASNAPGNQPQHF; CDR3 DNA: TGTGCCAGCAACGCCCCAGGCAATCAGCCCCAGCATTTT
J gene: TRBJ2-1; V gene: TRBV2; D gene: TRBD2; clone size: many; CDR3 protein: CASRSRSGTSGVNEQFF; CDR3 DNA: TGTGCCAGCAGATCCCGGTCGGGGACTAGCGGGGTTAATGAGCAGTTCTTC
J gene: TRBJ1-2; V gene: TRBV6-1; D gene: -; clone size: many; CDR3 protein: CASRAGDMNYGYTF; CDR3 DNA: TGTGCCAGCAGAGCAGGGGATATGAACTATGGCTACACCTTC
J gene: TRBJ2-1; V gene: TRBV7-3; D gene: TRBD2; clone size: many; CDR3 protein: CASSSEGLGYNEQFF; CDR3 DNA: TGTGCCAGCAGCTCAGAGGGACTAGGGTACAATGAGCAGTTCTTC
J gene: TRBJ2-1; V gene: TRBV2; D gene: -; clone size: many; CDR3 protein: CASSSQGVGEEFF; CDR3 DNA: TGTGCCAGCAGTTCTCAGGGGGTAGGGGAGGAGTTCTTC
J gene: TRBJ1-4; V gene: TRBV5-1; D gene: TRBD1; clone size: many; CDR3 protein: CASSPTGFDEKLFF; CDR3 DNA: TGCGCCAGCAGCCCGACAGGGTTTGACGAAAAACTGTTTTTT
J gene: TRBJ1-1; V gene: TRBV7-2; D gene: -; clone size: few; CDR3 protein: CASSARGGTEAFF; CDR3 DNA: TGTGCCAGCAGTGCGCGGGGTGGCACTGAAGCTTTCTTT
J gene: TRBJ1-2; V gene: TRBV30; D gene: -; clone size: -; CDR3 protein: CASFTGGGYTF; CDR3 DNA: TGTGCCTCTTTCACTGGCGGTGGCTACACCTTC
J gene: TRBJ2-7; V gene: TRBV9; D gene: TRBD2; clone size: -; CDR3 protein: CASSVGLAGDSYEQYF; CDR3 DNA: TGTGCCAGCAGCGTGGGGCTAGCGGGGGACTCCTACGAGCAGTACTTC
J gene: TRBJ2-3; V gene: TRBV24-1; D gene: TRBD2; clone size: -; CDR3 protein: CATSDLAGTADTQYF; CDR3 DNA: TGTGCCACCAGTGATCTAGCGGGAACAGCAGATACGCAGTATTTT
J gene: TRBJ2-2; V gene: TRBV11-2; D gene: TRBD1; clone size: many; CDR3 protein: CASSWTGNTGELFF; CDR3 DNA: TGTGCCAGCAGCTGGACAGGGAATACCGGGGAGCTGTTTTTT
J gene: TRBJ2-3; V gene: TRBV6-1; D gene: -; clone size: many; CDR3 protein: CASGRGDTQYF; CDR3 DNA: TGTGCCAGTGGCCGGGGAGATACGCAGTATTTT
J gene: TRBJ2-7; V gene: TRBV7-9; D gene: TRBD1; clone size: many; CDR3 protein: CASAGQGDEQYF; CDR3 DNA: TGTGCCAGTGCTGGGCAGGGGGACGAGCAGTACTTC
J gene: TRBJ2-7; V gene: TRBV27; D gene: TRBD1; clone size: many; CDR3 protein: CASSTTGTGWYEQYF; CDR3 DNA: TGTGCCAGCAGTACAACCGGGACAGGGTGGTACGAGCAGTACTTC
J gene: TRBJ1-2; V gene: TRBV7-9; D gene: -; clone size: many; CDR3 protein: CASSLLSGYTF; CDR3 DNA: TGTGCCAGCAGCTTACTCTCTGGCTACACCTTC
J gene: TRBJ2-7; V gene: TRBV28; D gene: TRBD1; clone size: many; CDR3 protein: CASRSTGGPPYEQYF; CDR3 DNA: TGTGCCAGCAGGTCCACAGGGGGCCCGCCCTACGAGCAGTACTTC
J gene: TRBJ2-5; V gene: TRBV6-5; D gene: -; clone size: few; CDR3 protein: CASTRQETQYF; CDR3 DNA: TGTGCCAGCACACGGCAAGAGACCCAGTACTTC
J gene: TRBJ1-1; V gene: TRBV9; D gene: -; clone size: many; CDR3 protein: CASSVQGGTEAFF; CDR3 DNA: TGTGCCAGCAGCGTACAGGGAGGAACTGAAGCTTTCTTT
J gene: TRBJ2-7; V gene: TRBV7-6; D gene: -; clone size: many; CDR3 protein: CASSTRPARGIYEQYF; CDR3 DNA: TGTGCCAGCAGCACCCGACCCGCTAGGGGTATTTACGAGCAGTACTTC
J gene: TRBJ2-5; V gene: TRBV30; D gene: -; clone size: -; CDR3 protein: CAWSVQGPQETQYF; CDR3 DNA: TGTGCCTGGAGTGTACAGGGTCCCCAAGAGACCCAGTACTTC
J gene: TRBJ1-2; V gene: TRBV7-3; D gene: -; clone size: many; CDR3 protein: CASSLNGGPDGYTF; CDR3 DNA: TGTGCCAGCAGCTTAAACGGGGGGCCGGATGGCTACACCTTC
J gene: TRBJ2-7; V gene: TRBV7-2; D gene: -; clone size: many; CDR3 protein: CASSSTTRAYEQYF; CDR3 DNA: TGTGCCAGCAGTTCTACGACTAGGGCCTACGAGCAGTACTTC
J gene: TRBJ2-7; V gene: TRBV7-9; D gene: -; clone size: many; CDR3 protein: CASRKMASSDEQYF; CDR3 DNA: TGTGCCAGCAGGAAAATGGCTAGCTCTGACGAGCAGTACTTC
J gene: TRBJ2-7; V gene: TRBV18; D gene: TRBD2; clone size: many; CDR3 protein: CASSPSGRTYEQYF; CDR3 DNA: TGTGCCAGCTCACCAAGCGGGAGAACTTACGAGCAGTACTTC
J gene: TRBJ2-2; V gene: TRBV19; D gene: -; clone size: many; CDR3 protein: CASSIDGRGAGELFF; CDR3 DNA: TGTGCCAGTAGTATAGATGGTCGAGGGGCCGGGGAGCTGTTTTTT
J gene: TRBJ1-1; V gene: TRBV12-3/TRBV12-4; D gene: -; clone size: many; CDR3 protein: CASQKGGAMGAFF; CDR3 DNA: TGTGCCAGCCAAAAAGGGGGGGCGATGGGGGCTTTCTTT
J gene: TRBJ1-2; V gene: TRBV6-6; D gene: -; clone size: many; CDR3 protein: CASSYSVDSYGYTF; CDR3 DNA: TGTGCCAGCAGTTACTCAGTGGACAGCTATGGCTACACCTTC
J gene: TRBJ2-4; V gene: TRBV24-1; D gene: -; clone size: many; CDR3 protein: CATSDRRDGVGGIQYF; CDR3 DNA: TGTGCCACCAGTGATCGCAGGGATGGGGTGGGTGGCATTCAGTACTTC
J gene: TRBJ2-7; V gene: TRBV28; D gene: -; clone size: many; CDR3 protein: CASSRVHYEQYF; CDR3 DNA: TGTGCCAGCAGTCGGGTCCACTACGAGCAGTACTTC
J gene: TRBJ1-5; V gene: TRBV6-2/TRBV6-3; D gene: -; clone size: many; CDR3 protein: CASSQDYSNQPQHF; CDR3 DNA: TGTGCCAGCAGCCAGGACTATAGCAATCAGCCCCAGCATTTT
J gene: TRBJ1-3; V gene: TRBV2; D gene: -; clone size: many; CDR3 protein: CASSQGGATSSGNTIYF; CDR3 DNA: TGTGCCAGCTCCCAGGGAGGAGCCACCTCCTCTGGAAACACCATATATTTT
J gene: TRBJ2-7; V gene: TRBV12-3/TRBV12-4; D gene: TRBD2; clone size: many; CDR3 protein: CASSLGLAVNYEQYF; CDR3 DNA: TGTGCCAGCAGTTTAGGACTAGCAGTCAACTACGAGCAGTACTTC
J gene: TRBJ1-4; V gene: TRBV30; D gene: -; clone size: many; CDR3 protein: CAWSASRRGEDEKLFF; CDR3 DNA: TGTGCCTGGAGTGCCTCCCGCAGGGGAGAGGATGAAAAACTGTTTTTT
J gene: TRBJ2-5; V gene: TRBV5-1; D gene: -; clone size: -; CDR3 protein: CASSLVLGADQETQYF; CDR3 DNA: TGCGCCAGCAGCTTGGTACTGGGGGCCGACCAAGAGACCCAGTACTTC
J gene: TRBJ1-2; V gene: TRBV2; D gene: TRBD1; clone size: many; CDR3 protein: CASSPRDRDGYTF; CDR3 DNA: TGTGCCAGCAGTCCCCGGGACAGGGACGGCTACACCTTC
J gene: TRBJ2-7; V gene: TRBV4-1; D gene: TRBD2; clone size: few; CDR3 protein: CASSQGGAGRRKYEQYF; CDR3 DNA: TGCGCCAGCAGCCAAGGGGGAGCGGGACGTAGGAAATACGAGCAGTACTTC
J gene: TRBJ1-1; V gene: TRBV18; D gene: -; clone size: many; CDR3 protein: CASSPPNSGTEAFF; CDR3 DNA: TGTGCCAGCTCACCTCCTAACAGCGGCACTGAAGCTTTCTTT
J gene: TRBJ2-1; V gene: TRBV7-3; D gene: TRBD2; clone size: many; CDR3 protein: CASSSGGANEQFF; CDR3 DNA: TGTGCCAGCAGCAGCGGGGGGGCGAATGAGCAGTTCTTC
J gene: TRBJ1-4; V gene: TRBV9; D gene: TRBD1; clone size: many; CDR3 protein: CASSVGGTAEKLFF; CDR3 DNA: TGTGCCAGCAGCGTAGGCGGGACAGCTGAAAAACTGTTTTTT
J gene: TRBJ2-7; V gene: TRBV5-1; D gene: TRBD1; clone size: many; CDR3 protein: CASSLGTGDSYEQYF; CDR3 DNA: TGCGCCAGCAGCTTGGGGACAGGGGATTCCTACGAGCAGTACTTC